The 29 T cell receptor beta chains given below trace back to one sample, sequenced in a study of blood T cell repertoires in COVID-19. Profiling relied on immunoSEQ multiplex PCR, and the TCRdb table lists in-frame clones only, not all of them. This table has under 150,000 clones, more than 70% appearing once. Source material: peripheral blood. The receptor set was obtained from a human donor in a cohort sampled during active COVID-19.

The V and J genes are TRBV19 and TRBJ2-3, with 10 bases that match TRBD2. This CDR3 is built from 15 residues. After removal of 8 bases from V and 2 bases from J, the junction contained 7 bases not matched to a gene. Germline V CDR1 and CDR2: LNHDA, SQIVND (reference sequence). CDR3 sequence reads: CASLDSGGITDTQYF. The CDR3, as DNA: TGTGCCAGTCTGGATAGCGGGGGGATCACAGATACGCAGTATTTT.

The chain combines TRBV20-1 with TRBJ2-7; tentative D call: TRBD2 (5 bases). The CDR3 is 13 amino acids. Trimming shortened V by 3 bases and J by 0 bases, and 9 bases separated the two germline ends. Germline assignment: CDR1 DFQATT and CDR2 SNEGSKA (reference sequence). CDR3 nucleotide sequence: TGCAGTGCTAGTGGACTTGACTCCTACGAGCAGTACTTC. Amino acid sequence: CSASGLDSYEQYF.

This chain links TRBV10-2 with TRBJ2-3, with TRBD2 matching over 8 bases. CDR1 is WSHSY and CDR2 is SAAADI in the germline V gene. The V gene end was trimmed by 4 bases and the J gene end by 2 bases; junction bases not matched to a gene: 5. CDR3 length: 15 amino acids. CDR3 protein: CASSGERGITDTQYF. The CDR3 coding sequence is TGCGCCAGCAGTGGGGAGCGGGGGATCACAGATACGCAGTATTTT.

The DNA of the CDR3 is TGTGCCAGCAGCCCGACCTTAGCGACAGGGACCAAAAACATTCAGTACTTC. Protein product: CASSPTLATGTKNIQYF. The V and J genes are TRBV3-1 (or the pseudogene TRBV3-2) and TRBJ2-4; 7 nucleotides agree with TRBD1. The V gene's germline CDR1 is LGHDT and CDR2 YNNKEL (reference sequence). V shed 4 bases, J shed 2 bases, and the junction held 11 bases outside the gene matches. The CDR3 contains 17 residues.

The chain couples TRBV6-5 to TRBJ1-5; 8 nucleotides line up with TRBD1. The V segment lost 8 bases and the J segment 3 bases; nucleotides outside the gene matches: 3. This CDR3 comprises 13 residues. The V gene's germline CDR1 is MNHEY and CDR2 SVGAGI. For the CDR3, the DNA is TGTGCCAGCGTACAGGGGGTCAATCAGCCCCAGCATTTT. Its protein is CASVQGVNQPQHF.

The chain employs TRBV6-2 or TRBV6-3 and TRBJ2-5; 7 nucleotides agree with TRBD1. After removal of 2 bases from V and 4 bases from J, the junction contained 10 bases not matched to a gene. CDR1 MNHEY and CDR2 SVGEGT come from the germline V gene. The CDR3 covers 16 residues. The chain's CDR3 is CASSYTHRGERETQYF. CDR3 DNA sequence: TGTGCCAGCAGTTACACCCACAGGGGCGAGAGAGAGACCCAGTACTTC.

The rearrangement uses TRBV6-5 and TRBJ2-7; D unresolved. CDR1 and CDR2 from the germline V gene are MNHEY and SVGAGI. The CDR3 contains 13 residues. V was cut by 0 bases and J by 4 bases, with 7 bases left in between. CDR3 protein: CASSYSIEYEQYF. In DNA form, the CDR3 reads TGTGCCAGCAGTTACTCGATAGAGTACGAGCAGTACTTC.

This sequence joins TRBV7-2 and TRBJ1-1; D is perhaps TRBD1 (6 bases). From germline, CDR1 is SGHTA and CDR2 FQGNSA. The V gene lost 2 bases and the J gene lost 5 bases, with 21 bases spanning the gap. The CDR3 loop spans 17 amino acids. In DNA, the CDR3 is TGTGCCAGCAGCTTACCCCGCTGGACAGCCCAGGGTACTGAAGCTTTCTTT. Protein: CASSLPRWTAQGTEAFF.

The rearrangement joins TRBV6-1 to TRBJ2-1; tentatively, D is TRBD1 (5 bases). The germline V and J ends were trimmed by 3 bases and 5 bases, with 11 bases remaining between them. The CDR3 runs 14 residues. Germline V gives CDR1 MNHNS, CDR2 SASEGT. The CDR3 DNA is TGTGCCAGCAGTGATCAGGGCCTGGACAATGAGCAGTTCTTC. Translated: CASSDQGLDNEQFF.

The chain couples TRBV6-2 or TRBV6-3 to TRBJ2-7; the match to TRBD1 covers 7 bases. CDR3 size: 13 residues. V dropped 4 bases and J dropped 3; count of bases not matched to a gene: 3. The germline V gene encodes CDR1 MNHEY and CDR2 SVGEGT. CDR3 residues: CASSWTGGYEQYF. The CDR3 DNA follows: TGTGCCAGCAGTTGGACAGGAGGCTACGAGCAGTACTTC.

This clone was picked up one time. V and J are TRBV10-3 and TRBJ2-3; weak D call: TRBD2 (7 bases). V was shortened by 5 bases and J by 0 bases, with 12 bases between the two germline ends. Looked up from germline, CDR1 is ENHRY and CDR2 is SYGVKD. The CDR3 has 15 amino acids. CDR3 sequence: CAISIGGPSTDTQYF. The CDR3 nucleotides are TGTGCCATCAGTATCGGGGGGCCTAGCACAGATACGCAGTATTTT.

J is TRBJ1-5 and V is TRBV7-9; D not resolved. There are 12 residues in the CDR3. Trimming took 5 bases from V and 5 from J, leaving 7 bases between them. Germline V gene data show CDR1 as SEHNR and CDR2 as FQNEAQ (reference sequence). DNA of the CDR3: TGTGCCAGCAGCGCCGACTATCAGCCCCAGCATTTT. Translation: CASSADYQPQHF. The full variable domain, its missing parts supplied by reference TRBV7-9 and TRBJ1-5, is DTGVSQNPRHKITKRGQNVTFRCDPISEHNRLYWYRQTLGQGPEFLTYFQNEAQLEKSRLLSDRFSAERPKGSFSTLEIQRTEQGDSAMYLCASSADYQPQHFGDGTRLSIL.

The J gene is TRBJ2-3, the V gene TRBV24-1; no clear D gene. The CDR3 is 14 residues long. Germline lookup yields CDR1 KGHDR and CDR2 SFDVKD. Trimming took off 3 bases at V and 6 bases at J, with 12 bases between the two ends. CDR3 DNA: TGTGCCACCAGTGATGTCAACGGTCGGGATACGCAGTATTTT. Amino acid sequence: CATSDVNGRDTQYF.

The chain employs TRBV30 and TRBJ2-4; 7 nucleotides agree with TRBD1. The ends lost 4 bases at V and 9 bases at J; junction bases unmatched: 12. In germline, CDR1 is GTSNPN, CDR2 SVGIG (reference sequence). The CDR3 totals 14 residues. DNA of the CDR3: TGTGCCTGGACCCCCGGACAGGCCGAGGGCATTCAGTACTTC. Translated, it gives CAWTPGQAEGIQYF.

This clone showed up just a few times. The V call is TRBV20-1, the J call TRBJ2-5; possible D gene TRBD1, 7 bases. This CDR3 has 12 residues. Germline CDR1 reads DFQATT; CDR2 reads SNEGSKA (reference sequence). V lost 3 bases to trimming and J lost 5 bases, with 10 bases between them. The CDR3 loop is CSASSGGETQYF. The CDR3 region has the DNA TGCAGTGCTAGTTCAGGGGGGGAGACCCAGTACTTC.

The rearrangement links TRBV20-1 to TRBJ1-5; D is undetermined. The germline gives CDR1 DFQATT, CDR2 SNEGSKA (reference sequence). The CDR3 length is 14 residues. The ends were cut back, 3 bases at V and 2 bases at J, with 11 bases in the middle. The CDR3 coding sequence is TGCAGTGCTAGTGGGCAGTCCCGCAATCAGCCCCAGCATTTT. Translating gives CSASGQSRNQPQHF.

This clone was seen only a few times. The chain recombines TRBV7-8 with TRBJ2-1; TRBD1 matches 7 bases. Unmatched junction bases numbered 1, after V lost 3 bases and J lost 2 bases. Germline V gene data show CDR1 as SGHVS and CDR2 as FQNEAQ. The CDR3 runs to 14 residues. The CDR3 protein is CASSFGTAYNEQFF. The DNA for the CDR3 is TGTGCCAGCAGCTTCGGGACAGCCTACAATGAGCAGTTCTTC.

This clone came up once. The V call is TRBV7-9, the J call TRBJ2-2, with a weak D call TRBD1 (6 bases). Germline lookup yields CDR1 SEHNR and CDR2 FQNEAQ (reference sequence). V dropped 8 bases and J dropped 4 bases, with 17 bases sitting between them. The CDR3 runs to 15 residues. CDR3 in amino acids: CASGGPGVGTGELFF. As DNA, the CDR3 is TGTGCCAGCGGGGGCCCAGGGGTCGGCACCGGGGAGCTGTTTTTT. Based on the CDR3 plus reference TRBV7-9 and TRBJ2-2, the full variable domain is DTGVSQNPRHKITKRGQNVTFRCDPISEHNRLYWYRQTLGQGPEFLTYFQNEAQLEKSRLLSDRFSAERPKGSFSTLEIQRTEQGDSAMYLCASGGPGVGTGELFFGEGSRLTVL.

The J gene is TRBJ2-7, the V gene TRBV5-4; D is possibly TRBD2 (5 bases). The CDR3 length is 12 residues. Looked up from germline, CDR1 is SGHNT and CDR2 is YYREEE (reference sequence). With 4 bases removed from V and 4 bases from J, the gap between germline ends came to 9 bases. CDR3 nucleotide sequence: TGTGCCAGCAGCACGGGATCTTACGAGCAGTACTTC. Residues: CASSTGSYEQYF.

The chain is built from TRBV6-2 or TRBV6-3 and TRBJ2-3, with D possibly TRBD1 on 5 matching bases. Germline V gene data show CDR1 as MNHEY and CDR2 as SVGEGT. The CDR3 totals 14 residues. Trimming removed 5 bases at V and 2 bases at J, with 11 bases between. CDR3 DNA: TGTGCCAGCAGTAAACAGGTGTACACAGATACGCAGTATTTT. It encodes CASSKQVYTDTQYF.

Notes on this clone: The same CDR3 can be traced to other DNA sequences in this sample. The genes are TRBV18 and TRBJ2-7; 7 positions match TRBD1. The junction had 4 bases not matched to a gene; V was cut back by 6 bases and J by 2 bases. The CDR3 covers 13 residues. CDR1 and CDR2 from the germline V gene are KGHSH and LQKENI. As DNA, the CDR3 is TGTGCCAGCTCGCTCGGGACAGCCTACGAGCAGTACTTC. Protein: CASSLGTAYEQYF.

V and J are TRBV7-2 and TRBJ2-2; 8 positions match TRBD1. The CDR3 consists of 16 residues. CDR1 SGHTA and CDR2 FQGNSA come from the germline V gene. V lost 0 bases, J lost 4 bases, and 4 bases stayed unmatched. The CDR3 loop is CASSLAQGATTGELFF. The CDR3 DNA sequence: TGTGCCAGCAGCTTAGCCCAGGGGGCTACCACCGGGGAGCTGTTTTTT.

This clone appeared a single time. This sequence joins TRBV20-1 and TRBJ1-2; no clear D gene. Trimming removed 1 base at V and 4 bases at J, with 4 bases between. Germline CDR1 reads DFQATT; CDR2 reads SNEGSKA (reference sequence). This CDR3 is built from 11 residues. CDR3 residues: CSARVGYGYTF. CDR3 sequence (DNA): TGCAGTGCTAGAGTCGGCTATGGCTACACCTTC.

The J gene is TRBJ2-7, the V gene TRBV6-4, with 7 bases lining up with TRBD1. Germline lookup yields CDR1 MRHNA and CDR2 SNTAGT. The CDR3 extends over 15 amino acids. V was clipped by 5 bases and J by 1 base; unmatched bases: 8. This chain's CDR3 is CASSTARQGSYEQYF. CDR3 DNA: TGTGCCAGCAGTACCGCGAGACAGGGATCCTACGAGCAGTACTTC.

The V call is TRBV4-2, the J call TRBJ1-2; 9 bases agree with TRBD1. CDR3 length equals 17 residues. Germline loops: CDR1 LGHNA, CDR2 YNFKEQ. The ends lost 6 bases at V and 4 bases at J; junction bases unmatched: 15. CDR3 nucleotide sequence: TGTGCCAGCAGTTTTAAATCCGGGACAGGGTCGTTCTATGGCTACACCTTC. Its protein is CASSFKSGTGSFYGYTF.

The chain recombines TRBV6-5 with TRBJ2-1; 9 bases map to TRBD2. Germline values: CDR1 MNHEY, CDR2 SVGAGI. V shed 5 bases, J shed 6 bases, and the junction held 5 bases outside the gene matches. The CDR3 runs 14 residues. Here the CDR3 reads CASSTGTSTNEQFF. As DNA, the CDR3 is TGTGCCAGCAGTACCGGGACTAGCACCAATGAGCAGTTCTTC.

CDR3: CSVLGQGRNYGYTF. CDR3 in DNA: TGCAGCGTTTTAGGACAGGGACGTAACTATGGCTACACCTTC. V gene TRBV29-1 combines with J gene TRBJ1-2; 8 positions match TRBD1. CDR1 and CDR2 (germline): SQVTM, ANQGSEA. With V trimmed by 5 bases and J by 1 base, 6 bases remained unmatched. The CDR3 is 14 residues long.

The rearrangement links TRBV10-3 to TRBJ1-5, with unresolved D. The germline V gene has CDR1 ENHRY and CDR2 SYGVKD. The ends were cut back, 0 bases at V and 7 bases at J, with 13 bases in the middle. This CDR3 has 15 amino acids. This chain's CDR3 is CAISESARVGQPQHF. As DNA, the CDR3 is TGTGCCATCAGTGAGTCTGCGAGGGTCGGGCAGCCCCAGCATTTT.

The genes are TRBV5-6 and TRBJ1-2, with TRBD1 identical over 7 bases. Germline-derived CDR1 and CDR2 are SGHDT and YYEEEE. This CDR3 spans 14 amino acids. J lost 0 bases, V lost 4 bases, and 3 bases had no gene match. The CDR3 bases are TGTGCCAGCAGCCTAGGGACAGCTAACTATGGCTACACCTTC. The encoded protein is CASSLGTANYGYTF. Supplemented by reference TRBV5-6 and TRBJ1-2, the full variable domain reads DAGVTQSPTHLIKTRGQQVTLRCSPKSGHDTVSWYQQALGQGPQFIFQYYEEEERQRGNFPDRFSGHQFPNYSSELNVNALLLGDSALYLCASSLGTANYGYTFGSGTRLTVV.